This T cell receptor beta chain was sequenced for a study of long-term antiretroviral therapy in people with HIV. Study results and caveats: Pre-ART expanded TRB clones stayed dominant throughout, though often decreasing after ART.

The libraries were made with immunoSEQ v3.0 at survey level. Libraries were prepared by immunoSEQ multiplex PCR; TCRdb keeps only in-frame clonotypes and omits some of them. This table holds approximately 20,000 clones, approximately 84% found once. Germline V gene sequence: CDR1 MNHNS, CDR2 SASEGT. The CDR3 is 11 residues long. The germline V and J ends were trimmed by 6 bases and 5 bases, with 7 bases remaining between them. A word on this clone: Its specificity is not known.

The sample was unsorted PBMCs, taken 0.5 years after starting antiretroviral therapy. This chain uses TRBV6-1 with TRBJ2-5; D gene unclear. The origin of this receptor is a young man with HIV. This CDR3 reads CASSTRETQYF. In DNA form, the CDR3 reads TGTGCCAGCAGCACCCGGGAGACCCAGTACTTC.